This TCR beta chain came from a study of T cell repertoires in cytomegalovirus infection (dated by TCRdb to between 2018 and 2021). About the study as a whole: Donor HLA type was relevant to the analysis, as public TCR beta signatures indicated carriage of CMV infection together with the matching HLA type. Beyond this particular receptor, the publication reports: Cumulative frequency of public TCR beta family members discriminated carriers of CMV infection plus the relevant HLA type in this cohort and an independent approximately 340-donor cohort. The ex vivo response was dominated by HLA-C-restricted CMV-specific TCR beta clonotypes, which also provided the single most frequent clonotype in two of eight donors.

Concerning this clonotype: It lacks a known antigen. Base qualities are not at hand, and no much larger clone is one base apart.

The sequencer was an Illumina HiSeq 1500. TCRdb ran its own pipeline on the public reads, namely fastp trimming at Q25 and MiXCR clone calling, and kept in-frame beta chains. Merged by CDR3 protein, the rows form single entries marked with the most common genes and DNA. This sample holds approximately 180,000 distinct CDR3 sequences; about a tenth were observed only once. Jointly, the top ten make up around 4.4% of the sample. V and J lose 7 bases and 1 base, and a span of 8 bases separates them. Reading from cysteine to phenylalanine, the CDR3 counts 13 amino acids. Solely the CDR3 DNA is kept, with 39 bases framed from the first base. Based on the germline V gene, the CDR1 and CDR2 sequences are MDHEN and SYDVKM.

The origin of this receptor is a human donor in good health (CMV status not recorded). Some clones in this sample may be carry-over from other donors' samples. Recombination joined TRBV28 with TRBJ1-3; the D gene identity is not certain. The material sequenced was PBMCs. The nucleotide sequence is given as TGTGCCAGCAAAAGGAATTCTGGAAACACCATATATTTT. Its amino acids are CASKRNSGNTIYF.